The 25 T cell receptor beta chains listed next were all sequenced from one sample in a study of blood T cells in healthy people across ages. Then a second PCR, running about 6 to 11 cycles, was carried out with a sample-barcoded 5' primer and a J-beta primer mix. Using its own MiXCR run on the 5' RACE reads, TCRdb lists one record per CDR3 protein. The sample comprises approximately 1,700,000 distinct CDR3 sequences, around 40% of which are singletons, and about 23% rests with the top ten. The sample comprised blood. Receptors originate from a human donor in good health.

This clonotype showed up just once. The chain joins TRBV29-1 to TRBJ1-4; unclear D gene. CDR3 length equals 14 residues. Trimming left V 4 bases short and J 0 bases short, with 9 bases between. Germline V lookup: CDR1 SQVTM, CDR2 ANQGSEA. The CDR3 region is CSVGEHATNEKLFF. The CDR3, as DNA: TGCAGCGTTGGAGAGCACGCAACTAATGAAAAACTGTTTTTT.

This clonotype was seen more than once but under ten times. V gene TRBV5-1 combines with J gene TRBJ2-1; perhaps D is TRBD1 or TRBD2 (5 bases each). The CDR3 has 15 amino acids. Germline assignment: CDR1 SGHRS and CDR2 YFSETQ. V lost 2 bases to trimming and J lost 9 bases, with 18 bases between them. This chain's CDR3 is CASSFRGLGLGEQFF. The DNA for the CDR3 is TGCGCCAGCAGCTTTAGAGGGTTGGGGCTTGGTGAGCAGTTCTTC.

The chain joins TRBV30 to TRBJ1-1; TRBD1 might be the D (6 bases). Trimming stripped 2 bases from V and 3 bases from J, with 10 bases between. This CDR3 contains 13 residues. Per germline, CDR1 GTSNPN and CDR2 SVGIG (reference sequence). Here the CDR3 DNA reads TGTGCCTGGAGTCTCAGGGGTGACACTGAAGCTTTCTTT. Translated: CAWSLRGDTEAFF. Filled out from reference TRBV30 and TRBJ1-1, the complete variable domain reads SQTIHQWPATLVQPVGSPLSLECTVEGTSNPNLYWYRQAAGRGLQLLFYSVGIGQISSEVPQNLSASRPQDRQFILSSKKLLLSDSGFYLCAWSLRGDTEAFFGQGTRLTVV.

The rearrangement joins TRBV6-5 to TRBJ2-7; 10 positions agree with TRBD1. J was trimmed by 3 bases and V by 5 bases; bases with no gene match: 7. The CDR3 runs to 15 residues. CDR1 is MNHEY, CDR2 SVGAGI, per germline. CDR3 protein: CASSGRTGGIYEQYF. DNA of the CDR3: TGTGCCAGCAGTGGGAGGACAGGGGGGATCTACGAGCAGTACTTC.

This sequence joins TRBV6-1 and TRBJ2-1, with D unclear. Germline V gene sequence: CDR1 MNHNS, CDR2 SASEGT. With 3 bases removed from V and 0 bases from J, the gap between germline ends came to 12 bases. The CDR3 runs 16 residues. Here the CDR3 reads CASSDLGTRSYNEQFF. For the CDR3, the DNA is TGTGCCAGCAGTGACCTGGGAACCCGCTCCTACAATGAGCAGTTCTTC.

The V call is TRBV7-2, the J call TRBJ2-3; no reliable D call. This CDR3 region has 14 residues. With 5 bases removed from V and 9 bases from J, the gap between germline ends came to 18 bases. CDR1 SGHTA and CDR2 FQGNSA come from the germline V gene. The DNA for the CDR3 is TGTGCCAGCAGCCATGGGCTAGTCAGCGAAACGCAGTATTTT. Translation gives CASSHGLVSETQYF.

This clonotype occurred a few times. V gene TRBV13 combines with J gene TRBJ2-5, with 10 nucleotides matching TRBD1. Losses at the gene ends were 2 bases for V and 11 bases for J; bases not matched to a gene: 14. Germline CDR1 PRHDT, CDR2 FYEKMQ (reference sequence). The CDR3 is made up of 16 amino acids. Here the CDR3 reads CASSLYRTGGYNEQYF. CDR3 sequence (DNA): TGTGCCAGCAGCTTATATCGGACAGGGGGTTACAATGAGCAGTACTTC.

The V call is TRBV29-1, the J call TRBJ2-5, with D maybe TRBD1 (6 bases). The J call could be wrong; TRBJ2-7 is a better fit for the DNA end. The CDR3 consists of 13 residues. CDR1 and CDR2 from the germline V gene are SQVTM and ANQGSEA. The CDR3 sequence is CSAMDSPAGEQYF. DNA for the CDR3: TGCAGCGCCATGGACAGTCCCGCAGGCGAGCAGTACTTC.

The V gene is TRBV12-3 or TRBV12-4, the J gene TRBJ1-1, with D unresolved. The germline V and J ends were trimmed by 3 bases and 5 bases, with 10 bases remaining between them. The length of the CDR3 is 13 residues. Written as DNA, the CDR3 is TGTGCCAGCAGTTTCGGCGCGAGGACTGAAGCTTTCTTT. Translation gives CASSFGARTEAFF.

This clonotype was recorded once. The genes are TRBV6-2 or TRBV6-3 and TRBJ2-1; 7 bases align to TRBD2. The CDR3 has 15 amino acids. Germline CDR1 reads MNHEY; CDR2 reads SVGEGT. With 6 bases clipped from V and 7 bases from J, the junction kept 12 bases outside the gene matches. The CDR3 bases are TGTGCCAGCAGCGTAAGAGCGGGGCGTGTTAATGAGCAGTTCTTC. This translates into CASSVRAGRVNEQFF.

The chain joins TRBV6-1 to TRBJ2-5; 9 bases line up with TRBD1. The J call may not be correct, given that the DNA end is closer to TRBJ2-1. CDR1 and CDR2 (germline): MNHNS, SASEGT. CDR3 length: 16 amino acids. Here the CDR3 DNA reads TGTGCCAGCAGTGATATGACAGGGGGATACCAAGAGACCCAGTTCTTC. Its protein is CASSDMTGGYQETQFF.

In its sample, this clonotype was seen a few times. The junction does not match germline at one end; this may be a read error. The gene calls are TRBV6-1 and TRBJ2-7, with TRBD1 as a possible D gene (6 bases). The CDR3 has 15 amino acids. Germline assignment: CDR1 MNHNS and CDR2 SASEGT. The chain's CDR3 is CASRYRDYDSYEQYF. CDR3 bases: TGCGCCAGCAGATACAGGGATTACGACTCCTACGAGCAGTACTTC.

This clonotype appeared a few times. The genes are TRBV3-1 and TRBJ2-6; 7 bases line up with TRBD1. The ends lost 4 bases at V and 0 bases at J; junction bases unmatched: 9. CDR3 length: 18 residues. Germline V gene sequence: CDR1 LGHDT, CDR2 YNNKEL (reference sequence). CDR3 sequence reads: CASSLSGGQSSGANVLTF. Written as DNA, the CDR3 is TGTGCCAGCAGCCTTTCAGGGGGACAAAGCTCTGGGGCCAACGTCCTGACTTTC.

The CDR3 sequence: CASSLYNEREQFF. The CDR3 DNA follows: TGTGCCAGCAGCTTATACAATGAGAGGGAGCAGTTCTTC. The chain links TRBV7-2 to TRBJ2-1; D gene uncertain. The CDR3 sequence is 13 residues long. Germline V gives CDR1 SGHTA, CDR2 FQGNSA. Deletions cut 2 bases from V and 10 bases from J, with 12 bases between.

The chain is built from TRBV7-6 and TRBJ1-2; D not certain. Looked up from germline, CDR1 is SGHVS and CDR2 is FNYEAQ. CDR3 length: 14 residues. Trimming cost V 5 bases and J 0 bases, with 10 bases left between them. The chain's CDR3 is CASSPGLPNYGYTF. CDR3 nucleotides: TGTGCCAGCAGCCCCGGACTTCCTAACTATGGCTACACCTTC.

The chain recombines TRBV9 with TRBJ1-1; D not resolved. V dropped 0 bases and J dropped 0 bases, with 9 bases sitting between them. CDR3 length: 15 residues. Germline CDR1 is SGDLS and CDR2 is YYNGEE. The CDR3 sequence: CASSVEGPLNTEAFF. The CDR3 DNA follows: TGTGCCAGCAGCGTAGAAGGTCCTCTGAACACTGAAGCTTTCTTT.

This clonotype appeared a few times. The chain's CDR3 is CSASLGQGAREQYF. DNA for the CDR3: TGCAGTGCTTCCTTGGGACAGGGGGCGCGGGAGCAGTACTTC. The chain employs TRBV20-1 and TRBJ2-7, with 12 positions matching TRBD1. Germline lookup yields CDR1 DFQATT and CDR2 SNEGSKA (reference sequence). The J segment lost 7 bases and the V segment lost 5 bases, leaving 9 bases of the junction unmatched. The CDR3 covers 14 residues.

This clonotype was recorded a few times. The chain carries TRBV2 and TRBJ1-2; D not certain. Germline V gene lookup returns CDR1 SNHLY and CDR2 FYNNEI. Trimming stripped 3 bases from V and 4 bases from J, with 18 bases between. The CDR3 covers 16 residues. Here the CDR3 DNA reads TGTGCCAGCAGTGAGAGCGGTGTCTCTCGTATCTATGGCTACACCTTC. Translation: CASSESGVSRIYGYTF.

The chain links TRBV6-5 to TRBJ1-2; unclear D gene. Deletions cut 8 bases from V and 4 bases from J, with 14 bases between. Germline values: CDR1 MNHEY, CDR2 SVGAGI. The CDR3 totals 13 residues. The chain's CDR3 is CASFRGSGYGYTF. The CDR3 nucleotides read TGTGCCAGCTTCCGGGGAAGCGGCTATGGCTACACCTTC.

This clonotype was observed a few times. The V and J genes are TRBV4-1 and TRBJ2-3, with D possibly TRBD2 on 6 matching bases. Trimming stripped 3 bases from V and 1 base from J, with 14 bases between. The CDR3 has 16 amino acids. Germline-derived CDR1 and CDR2 are MGHRA and YSYEKL. The DNA of the CDR3 is TGCGCCAGCAGCCACATAGGGAGGTCCCGCACAGATACGCAGTATTTT. Translating it yields CASSHIGRSRTDTQYF.

V is TRBV29-1 and J is TRBJ2-5, with TRBD1 identical over 8 bases. The V segment lost 5 bases and the J segment 4 bases; nucleotides outside the gene matches: 3. Germline-derived CDR1 and CDR2 are SQVTM and ANQGSEA. The CDR3 length is 12 residues. The CDR3 nucleotides read TGCAGCGTTTACACAGGGGGAGAGACCCAGTACTTC. Translating gives CSVYTGGETQYF.

This clonotype was seen more than once but under ten times. This chain links TRBV15 with TRBJ2-1, with TRBD1 matching over 9 bases. This CDR3 spans 15 amino acids. Germline trimming cut 3 bases from V and 14 bases from J; bases unmatched to any gene: 14. Per the germline V gene, CDR1 is LNHNV and CDR2 is YYDKDF (reference sequence). The CDR3 DNA is TGTGCCACCAGCAGGACCCCGGGACAGGGATTTCGTAAGTTCTTC. Its translation is CATSRTPGQGFRKFF.

There are a few counts of this clonotype. The V call is TRBV14, the J call TRBJ1-2, with D unresolved. The V end was cut by 1 base, the J end by 3 bases, with 12 bases between. Germline lookup yields CDR1 SGHDN and CDR2 FVKESK. CDR3 size: 15 residues. The CDR3 region is CASSQGWRRYYGYTF. The CDR3 DNA follows: TGTGCCAGCAGCCAAGGATGGCGGAGATACTATGGCTACACCTTC. Full variable domain (rest looked up from reference TRBV14 and TRBJ1-2): EAGVTQFPSHSVIEKGQTVTLRCDPISGHDNLYWYRRVMGKEIKFLLHFVKESKQDESGMPNNRFLAERTGGTYSTLKVQPAELEDSGVYFCASSQGWRRYYGYTFGSGTRLTVV.

J is TRBJ2-1 and V is TRBV9, with 8 bases identical to TRBD2. This CDR3 has 14 residues. V was clipped by 3 bases and J by 6 bases; unmatched bases: 5. Germline V gene data show CDR1 as SGDLS and CDR2 as YYNGEE. The CDR3 nucleotides are TGTGCCAGCAGCGCGGGGGGGGCAATCAATGAGCAGTTCTTC. Protein: CASSAGGAINEQFF.

This clonotype has just a few counts. This chain connects TRBV7-2 to TRBJ2-7, with 8 positions matching TRBD1. The CDR3 consists of 14 residues. Germline V gene sequence: CDR1 SGHTA, CDR2 FQGNSA. V dropped 6 bases and J dropped 3; count of bases not matched to a gene: 7. The CDR3: CASRTGQGFYEQYF. The DNA for the CDR3 is TGTGCCAGCAGAACTGGACAGGGTTTCTACGAGCAGTACTTC.